This T cell receptor (beta chain) was obtained from a study of cytomegalovirus exposure and HLA in healthy donors. For the study at large: The 550 to 700 first-cohort repertoires and the approximately 110 validation repertoires shared the same platform, a later analysis reported. Whole-study results and caveats: The study recorded over 150 TCR beta chains that were cytomegalovirus-associated. In vitro experiments confirmed that three CMV-associated chains were specific for CMV antigens. According to a later analysis, TCR clusters from the first cohort tended to co-occur in the 90 to 150 validation repertoires.

The data were produced by immunoSEQ multiplex PCR, yet TCRdb's version contains in-frame clones alone and is incomplete. Of about 140,000 clones listed, approximately 84% are singletons. V was clipped by 4 bases and J by 6 bases; unmatched bases: 8. Germline CDR1 and CDR2: KGHSH and LQKENI. The CDR3 runs 14 residues. This clone came up once. No antigen is known for it. This sequence originates from a woman in her twenties or thirties in good health and CMV-seronegative. Sequenced sample: PBMCs. V usage is TRBV18 and J usage is TRBJ2-7, with TRBD1 matching 8 bases. This CDR3 reads CASSRPTQGAEQYF. The CDR3 region has the DNA TGTGCCAGCTCACGCCCCACTCAGGGGGCCGAGCAGTACTTC.